These 27 T cell receptor beta chains were all obtained from the same sample, sequenced in a study of T cell responses to AZD1222 COVID-19 vaccine. The data were produced by immunoSEQ multiplex PCR, yet TCRdb's version contains in-frame clones alone and is incomplete. The table has around 120,000 clones, 80% to 95% seen once. This specimen consisted of peripheral blood, obtained on day 0 of AZD1222 vaccination. The receptors here all came from an adult in good health.

This clone was picked up one time. The chain uses TRBV6-1 and TRBJ1-2; D not certain. Trimming left V 3 bases short and J 14 bases short, with 13 bases between. Germline values: CDR1 MNHNS, CDR2 SASEGT. This CDR3 is built from 11 residues. The CDR3 region is CASSDFGGRTF. CDR3 sequence (DNA): TGTGCCAGCAGTGATTTCGGTGGGCGGACCTTC.

The rearrangement uses TRBV2 and TRBJ2-5, with 9 bases matching TRBD2. V lost 6 bases to trimming and J lost 2 bases; unmatched junction nucleotides: 7. The length of the CDR3 is 15 residues. Germline V gene data show CDR1 as SNHLY and CDR2 as FYNNEI. The CDR3 sequence is CASRRLTSGQETQYF. The CDR3, as DNA: TGTGCCAGCAGGAGGTTGACTAGCGGACAAGAGACCCAGTACTTC. Drawing the rest from reference TRBV2 and TRBJ2-5, the complete variable domain is EPEVTQTPSHQVTQMGQEVILRCVPISNHLYFYWYRQILGQKVEFLVSFYNNEISEKSEIFDDQFSVERPDGSNFTLKIRSTKLEDSAMYFCASRRLTSGQETQYFGPGTRLLVL.

The sample holds a few counts of this clone. The chain combines TRBV7-9 with TRBJ1-6; 8 bases map to TRBD1. V lost 0 bases, J lost 8 bases, and 6 bases stayed unmatched. The CDR3 loop spans 16 amino acids. Germline lookup yields CDR1 SEHNR and CDR2 FQNEAQ (reference sequence). For the CDR3, the DNA is TGTGCCAGCAGCTTAGCCCCGACAGGGGTGGATTCACCCCTCCACTTT. This encodes CASSLAPTGVDSPLHF.

The CDR3 protein is CASSDARTGVDYGYTF. For the CDR3, the DNA is TGTGCCAGCAGTGACGCCCGGACAGGGGTGGACTATGGCTACACCTTC. V and J are TRBV6-4 and TRBJ1-2; 9 bases agree with TRBD1. This CDR3 comprises 16 residues. Germline-derived CDR1 and CDR2 are MRHNA and SNTAGT. J was trimmed by 3 bases and V by 2 bases; bases with no gene match: 7.

This chain uses TRBV4-2 with TRBJ1-4; TRBD1 is a possible D gene (5 bases). The CDR3 sequence is 15 residues long. Looked up from germline, CDR1 is LGHNA and CDR2 is YNFKEQ. V was cut by 2 bases and J by 4 bases, with 11 bases left in between. CDR3 amino acids: CASSQYGAINEKLFF. DNA of the CDR3: TGTGCCAGCAGCCAATACGGGGCGATTAATGAAAAACTGTTTTTT.

This clone was seen once. V usage is TRBV5-1 and J usage is TRBJ2-1; 11 nucleotides match TRBD2. From germline, CDR1 is SGHRS and CDR2 YFSETQ. The trim removed 4 bases at V and 13 bases at J, leaving 13 bases unmatched. CDR3 size: 15 residues. CDR3 nucleotides: TGCGCCAGCAGCCCCGGGGTAGCGGGAGGGTATACCCAGTTCTTC. It codes for CASSPGVAGGYTQFF.

The J gene is TRBJ2-7, the V gene TRBV5-5, with D perhaps matching TRBD2 (5 bases). The CDR3 spans 13 residues. Germline CDR1 is SGHKS and CDR2 is YYEKEE (reference sequence). V lost 1 base and J 2 bases, leaving 7 bases between the germline ends. CDR3 sequence (DNA): TGTGCCAGCAGCTTGCACGGGACCTACGAGCAGTACTTC. Its protein is CASSLHGTYEQYF.

The chain combines TRBV21-1 with TRBJ1-4; the listed D gene, TRBD1, was not tested against the DNA. TRBV21-1 is termed a pseudogene. The CDR3 is 18 residues long. The CDR3 spells CASSKTDRVRLIDEKLFF. As DNA, the CDR3 is TGTGCCAGCAGCAAGACAGACAGGGTGCGCTTGATCGATGAAAAACTGTTTTTT.

This clone was detected only a few times. V is TRBV19 and J is TRBJ1-2, with a tentative D call TRBD1 (5 bases). The CDR3 spans 16 residues. In germline, CDR1 is LNHDA, CDR2 SQIVND (reference sequence). Trimming stripped 3 bases from V and 4 bases from J, with 18 bases between. For the CDR3, the DNA is TGTGCCAGTAGTATCGACCTCAGGGTCAGGATCTATGGCTACACCTTC. The encoded protein is CASSIDLRVRIYGYTF.

The J gene is TRBJ2-7, the V gene TRBV19, with D tentatively TRBD1 or TRBD2 (5 bases each). The CDR3 is made up of 15 amino acids. The germline V gene has CDR1 LNHDA and CDR2 SQIVND (reference sequence). V was clipped by 5 bases and J by 6 bases, with 20 bases between them. Here the CDR3 reads CASSPRGTLGAEQYF. The CDR3 region has the DNA TGTGCCAGTAGTCCCCGAGGGACCCTCGGGGCCGAGCAGTACTTC. The complete variable domain, with remaining parts taken from reference TRBV19 and TRBJ2-7, reads DGGITQSPKYLFRKEGQNVTLSCEQNLNHDAMYWYRQDPGQGLRLIYYSQIVNDFQKGDIAEGYSVSREKKESFPLTVTSAQKNPTAFYLCASSPRGTLGAEQYFGPGTRLTVT.

V gene TRBV5-1 combines with J gene TRBJ1-1; TRBD1 matches at 8 bases. Germline V gene sequence: CDR1 SGHRS, CDR2 YFSETQ. This CDR3 is built from 14 residues. V lost 4 bases and J lost 0; bases outside the gene matches: 2. CDR3 sequence (DNA): TGCGCCAGCAGCGGACAGGGAATGAACACTGAAGCTTTCTTT. This encodes CASSGQGMNTEAFF.

This clone occurred once. The gene calls are TRBV11-2 and TRBJ1-1, with a tentative D call TRBD1 (6 bases). The CDR3 sequence is 16 residues long. Germline V gene lookup returns CDR1 SGHAT and CDR2 FQNNGV. Trimming left V 2 bases short and J 3 bases short, with 16 bases between. CDR3 sequence: CASSLYPWTVYTEAFF. CDR3 in DNA: TGTGCCAGCAGCTTATACCCCTGGACAGTCTACACTGAAGCTTTCTTT.

This sequence joins TRBV7-7 and TRBJ1-1; D unresolved. Trimming took 1 base from V and 2 from J, leaving 5 bases between them. The CDR3 consists of 13 residues. Germline-derived CDR1 and CDR2 are SSHAT and FNYEAQ (reference sequence). The CDR3 protein is CASSLEPNTEAFF. The DNA of the CDR3 is TGTGCCAGCAGCTTAGAACCCAACACTGAAGCTTTCTTT. The full variable domain, its missing parts supplied by reference TRBV7-7 and TRBJ1-1, is GAGVSQSPRYKVTKRGQDVTLRCDPISSHATLYWYQQALGQGPEFLTYFNYEAQPDKSGLPSDRFSAERPEGSISTLTIQRTEQRDSAMYRCASSLEPNTEAFFGQGTRLTVV.

The CDR3: CASSPGPETDTQYF. For the CDR3, the DNA is TGTGCCAGTAGTCCGGGGCCTGAAACGGATACGCAGTATTTT. The V and J genes are TRBV19 and TRBJ2-3; perhaps D is TRBD1 or TRBD2 (5 bases each). The CDR3 contains 14 residues. V lost 5 bases and J 6 bases, leaving 15 bases between the germline ends. Germline CDR1 LNHDA, CDR2 SQIVND (reference sequence).

This clone was seen once. The rearrangement uses TRBV9 and TRBJ2-5, with D possibly TRBD2 on 5 matching bases. The germline V gene encodes CDR1 SGDLS and CDR2 YYNGEE. CDR3 length: 15 amino acids. The V and J ends lost 3 bases and 2 bases respectively, with 14 bases between them. CDR3 in amino acids: CASSGGTRAQETQYF. In nucleotides, the CDR3 is TGTGCCAGCAGCGGGGGAACTAGAGCACAAGAGACCCAGTACTTC.

This chain's CDR3 is CAIPGNQPQHF. CDR3 in DNA: TGTGCCATACCGGGCAATCAGCCCCAGCATTTT. This sequence joins TRBV21-1 and TRBJ1-5. TRBV21-1 is described as a pseudogene. The CDR3 consists of 11 residues.

V and J are TRBV7-9 and TRBJ2-6; no clear D. V was shortened by 6 bases and J by 3 bases, with 12 bases between the two germline ends. Germline CDR1 SEHNR, CDR2 FQNEAQ (reference sequence). The CDR3 consists of 15 residues. CDR3 amino acids: CASSPPLGGANVLTF. CDR3 DNA: TGTGCCAGCAGTCCCCCACTTGGTGGGGCCAACGTCCTGACTTTC.

DNA of the CDR3: TGTCCTCCGACAGGGGGCTCGCGCTATGGCTACACCTTC. This sequence encodes CPPTGGSRYGYTF. The V gene is TRBV6-5, the J gene TRBJ1-2, with TRBD1 matching over 10 bases. CDR1 is MNHEY, CDR2 SVGAGI, per germline. The CDR3 contains 13 residues.

The CDR3: CASSLATGGAETQYF. The CDR3 DNA sequence: TGTGCCAGCAGCTTAGCGACAGGGGGCGCAGAGACCCAGTACTTC. V usage is TRBV7-9 and J usage is TRBJ2-5, with 10 bases identical to TRBD1. The CDR3 extends over 15 amino acids. Germline assignment: CDR1 SEHNR and CDR2 FQNEAQ (reference sequence). V lost 0 bases, J lost 4 bases, and 2 bases stayed unmatched.

This chain links TRBV7-8 with TRBJ1-3; tentative D call: TRBD1 (5 bases). Germline CDR1 reads SGHVS; CDR2 reads FQNEAQ. The CDR3 is 14 amino acids. The germline V and J ends were trimmed by 2 bases and 8 bases, with 13 bases remaining between them. The CDR3 is CASSLRPGGDTIYF. CDR3 bases: TGTGCCAGCAGCTTAAGGCCGGGAGGGGACACCATATATTTT.

The chain uses TRBV7-9 and TRBJ2-1, with a tentative D call TRBD1 (5 bases). Germline assignment: CDR1 SEHNR and CDR2 FQNEAQ (reference sequence). The germline V and J ends were trimmed by 5 bases and 6 bases, with 11 bases remaining between them. This CDR3 region has 13 residues. CDR3 loop: CASSPGHGNEQFF. The CDR3 DNA follows: TGTGCCAGCAGCCCAGGACACGGCAATGAGCAGTTCTTC.

This clone showed up just a few times. The V and J genes are TRBV7-3 and TRBJ2-3; no firm D call. Deletions cut 1 base from V and 4 bases from J, with 12 bases between. This CDR3 spans 15 amino acids. CDR1 is SGHTA and CDR2 is FQGTGA in the germline V gene. In DNA form, the CDR3 reads TGTGCCAGCAGCTTAAGCCTCCAGGCTGCAGATACGCAGTATTTT. Amino acid sequence: CASSLSLQAADTQYF. The full variable domain, in which reference TRBV7-3 and TRBJ2-3 provide the parts outside the CDR3, is GAGVSQTPSNKVTEKGKYVELRCDPISGHTALYWYRQSLGQGPEFLIYFQGTGAADDSGLPNDRFFAVRPEGSVSTLKIQRTERGDSAVYLCASSLSLQAADTQYFGPGTRLTVL.

The chain links TRBV5-1 to TRBJ1-2; D is ambiguous. This CDR3 is 15 amino acids long. Per the germline V gene, CDR1 is SGHRS and CDR2 is YFSETQ. V lost 4 bases, J lost 2 bases, and 15 bases lay in between. In nucleotides, the CDR3 is TGCGCCAGCAGCCCCCAGCGGGGAGGGAACTATGGCTACACCTTC. This encodes CASSPQRGGNYGYTF.

The chain recombines TRBV5-1 with TRBJ2-7; D unresolved. From germline, CDR1 is SGHRS and CDR2 YFSETQ. V lost 5 bases, J lost 1 base, and 13 bases lay in between. This CDR3 region has 14 residues. This CDR3 reads CASSGVGTSYEQYF. Written as DNA, the CDR3 is TGCGCCAGCAGTGGGGTGGGCACTTCCTACGAGCAGTACTTC.

The chain recombines TRBV2 with TRBJ1-6; 10 positions match TRBD1. This CDR3 is built from 15 residues. CDR1 is SNHLY, CDR2 FYNNEI, per germline. V gave up 5 bases and J gave up 5 bases; unmatched junction bases: 3. This chain's CDR3 is CASSWTGGHNSPLHF. In DNA form, the CDR3 reads TGTGCCAGCAGTTGGACAGGGGGGCATAATTCACCCCTCCACTTT.

The gene calls are TRBV7-9 and TRBJ2-6; TRBD1 matches 10 bases. The CDR3 is 17 residues long. Germline V CDR1 and CDR2: SEHNR, FQNEAQ (reference sequence). V shed 3 bases, J shed 0 bases, and the junction held 2 bases outside the gene matches. This CDR3 is CASSLGQGSSGANVLTF. The CDR3 DNA reads as TGTGCCAGCAGCTTGGGACAGGGGAGCTCTGGGGCCAACGTCCTGACTTTC.

V usage is TRBV7-9 and J usage is TRBJ2-7, with D possibly TRBD2 on 5 matching bases. The CDR3 sequence is 15 residues long. Germline CDR1 reads SEHNR; CDR2 reads FQNEAQ (reference sequence). The V and J ends lost 2 bases and 6 bases respectively, with 17 bases between them. The CDR3 protein is CASSLTSEKGSEQYF. The CDR3 DNA reads TGTGCCAGCAGCTTAACTAGTGAGAAAGGCTCCGAGCAGTACTTC.